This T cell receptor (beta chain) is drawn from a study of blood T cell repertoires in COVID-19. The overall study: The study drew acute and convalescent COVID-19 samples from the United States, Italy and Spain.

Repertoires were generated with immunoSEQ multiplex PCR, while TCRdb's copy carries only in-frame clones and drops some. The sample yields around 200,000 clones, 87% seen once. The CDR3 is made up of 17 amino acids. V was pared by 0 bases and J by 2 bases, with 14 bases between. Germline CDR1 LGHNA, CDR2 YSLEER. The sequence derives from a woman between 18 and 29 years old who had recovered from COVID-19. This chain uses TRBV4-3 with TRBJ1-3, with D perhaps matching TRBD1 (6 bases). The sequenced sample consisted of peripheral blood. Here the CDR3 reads CASSQDPRGRTGNTIYF. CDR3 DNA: TGCGCCAGCAGCCAAGATCCGCGGGGGCGAACTGGAAACACCATATATTTT.